Each of the 3 T cell receptor beta chains below was sequenced from the same sample in a study of neurological immune-mediated disorders. Time point in this sample: longitudinal time-point 3. Each CDR3 protein is one row after TCRdb ran MiXCR on the 5' RACE reads. This sample has roughly 50,000 distinct CDR3 sequences, with approximately 11% found just once. The sequenced material came from PBMCs. The receptors come from a male donor with HTLV-1-associated myelopathy (HAM/TSP).

The chain joins TRBV4-3 to TRBJ1-2; no reliable D call. Trimming removed 1 base at V and 3 bases at J, with 12 bases between. The CDR3 runs to 15 residues. CDR1 is LGHNA and CDR2 is YSLEER in the germline V gene. The CDR3 nucleotides are TGCGCCAGCAGCCAAGGCCGACCAAAGGACTATGGCTACACCTTC. This encodes CASSQGRPKDYGYTF.

This clonotype has just one count. The junction does not match germline at one end; this may be a read error. The chain combines TRBV10-3 with TRBJ2-1; D not certain. This CDR3 is built from 13 residues. Germline V gene lookup returns CDR1 ENHRY and CDR2 SYGVKD. As DNA, the CDR3 is TGTGCCATTCAAGCGTGTTCCTACAATGAACAGTTCTTC. Amino acid sequence: CAIQACSYNEQFF.

This clonotype was recorded many times. The J gene is TRBJ1-1, the V gene TRBV20-1; unclear D gene. This CDR3 is 16 amino acids long. Trimming removed 4 bases from V and 0 bases from J, with 18 bases in between. Germline V CDR1 and CDR2: DFQATT, SNEGSKA (reference sequence). The CDR3 bases are TGCAGTGCTAAACGGTCGGTGGCAGGTTTGAACACTGAAGCTTTCTTT. It yields the protein CSAKRSVAGLNTEAFF.